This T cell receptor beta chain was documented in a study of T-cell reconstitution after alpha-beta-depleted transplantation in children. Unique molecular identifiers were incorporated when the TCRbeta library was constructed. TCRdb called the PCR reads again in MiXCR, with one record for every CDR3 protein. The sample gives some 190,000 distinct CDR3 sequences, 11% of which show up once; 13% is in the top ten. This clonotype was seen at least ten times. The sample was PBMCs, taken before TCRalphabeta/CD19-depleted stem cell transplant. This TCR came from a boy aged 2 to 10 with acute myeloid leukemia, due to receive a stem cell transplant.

The chain's CDR3 is CAWSVSLVAFYNEQFF. CDR3 DNA sequence: TGTGCCTGGAGTGTAAGTTTAGTGGCCTTCTACAATGAGCAGTTCTTC. The V call is TRBV30, the J call TRBJ2-1, with D hard to call. The CDR3 is 16 residues long. Germline values: CDR1 GTSNPN, CDR2 SVGIG (reference sequence). Trimming cost V 0 bases and J 3 bases, with 15 bases left between them.